The text below deals with one T cell receptor beta chain. The data were obtained in a study of sequential checkpoint blockade in melanoma. The wider study: Randomization was 1:1 between first-line nivolumab→ipilimumab and ipilimumab→nivolumab.

The sample's treatment: randomized to nivolumab then ipilimumab (arm A) or the reverse (arm B). V shed 7 bases and J 8 bases; nucleotides not matched to a gene: 8. From germline, CDR1 is SQVTM and CDR2 ANQGSEA. The CDR3 runs to 13 residues. TCRdb's copy holds only in-frame clones and misses some; the assay was immunoSEQ multiplex PCR. The sample has 9,500 to 13,000 clones, approximately 71% seen once. The V gene is TRBV29-1, the J gene TRBJ2-1, with 10 bases fitting TRBD2. The material sequenced was CD8+ T cells sorted from blood (inferred from file names), taken from a patient given nivolumab and ipilimumab in sequence. This clonotype originated in a human donor with melanoma. The CDR3 bases are TGCAGCGGCGTATTAGCGGGAGGATATGAGCAGTTCTTC. Its protein product is CSGVLAGGYEQFF.